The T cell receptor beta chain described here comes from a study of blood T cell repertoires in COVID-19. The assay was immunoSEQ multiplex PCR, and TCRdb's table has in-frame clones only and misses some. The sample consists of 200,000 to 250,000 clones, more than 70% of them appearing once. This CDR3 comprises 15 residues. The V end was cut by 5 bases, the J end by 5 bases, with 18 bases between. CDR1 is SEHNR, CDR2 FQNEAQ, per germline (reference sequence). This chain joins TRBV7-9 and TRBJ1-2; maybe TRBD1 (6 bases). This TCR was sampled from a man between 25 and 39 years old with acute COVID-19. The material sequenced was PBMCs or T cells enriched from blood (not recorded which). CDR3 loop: CASSPPLQGPYGYTF. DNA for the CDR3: TGTGCCAGCAGCCCGCCCCTACAGGGACCATATGGCTACACCTTC.